This TCR beta chain originates from a study of identical twins listed by TCRdb under 2016. Study-level background: To test whether fetal clonotypes persist, this study deep-sequenced TCR alpha and beta repertoires from monozygotic twins, from unrelated adults of various ages, and from cord blood. To rule out contamination, the twin experiments were replicated at different times with different library preparation protocols.

Every donor in the study was a healthy Caucasian. Three unrelated non-twin adults were additionally sequenced: a male aged 18 to 29, a male aged 50 to 60 and a female aged 50 to 60. Using Miltenyi CD45RO+ enrichment and human naive T-cell isolation kits, memory (CD45RO+) and naive T cells were isolated from PBMC. Library preparation employed 5' RACE. Instrument used: Illumina HiSeq 2000. A universal primer binding site was added through template switching, and the final cDNA carried a unique molecular identifier so that TCR cDNA molecules could be counted accurately. Specific primers in the conserved constant-segment region were used to synthesize first-strand cDNA for the TCR alpha and beta chains. Each cDNA library was double barcoded, with a SMART-Mk sample barcode plus Illumina barcodes, to control for contamination. Two successive PCR steps introduced TruSeq adapter sequences along with Illumina sample barcodes. The TCR alpha and beta cDNA libraries were sequenced on the Illumina HiSeq platform using custom primers. The study's processing was this. Raw reads were processed with MiGEC to extract unique molecular identifiers, and MiXCR was used to determine CDR3 positions. Recombination models were inferred per individual with the repgenHMM and IGoR tools using an EM algorithm. Shared clonotypes were analyzed with the tcR package in R, and sharing was normalized by the product of cloneset sizes. To study raw recombination free of thymic and clonal selection effects, out-of-frame nonproductive sequences were analyzed. TCRdb itself trimmed the public reads at Q25 with fastp, ran MiXCR and retained productive beta chains. One record per CDR3 amino acid sequence lists the most common genes and DNA. The V and J calls reflect TCRdb's pipeline rather than the authors' work. The sample records around 670,000 distinct CDR3 sequences, roughly 6.2% of which are singletons. Of the sample, 1.5% to 2% is held by the ten largest clones.

There are 18 amino acids in the CDR3, from cysteine to phenylalanine inclusive. Only the CDR3 region is kept as DNA, spanning 54 bases read in frame from base 1. According to the germline V gene, CDR1 reads MGHDK and CDR2 reads SYGVNS. V is clipped by 2 bases and J by 3 bases, and the sequence between their germline boundaries is 20 bases long. What the research found in general, with its limitations: Abundant cord blood beta clonotypes had fewer insertions, young adult naive repertoires showed a similar but weaker trend, and memory repertoires showed no such trend. Because the same donors could not be followed over many years, the conclusions depended on cross-sectional statistical analysis. Out-of-frame TCR alpha sequences shared between twins showed an excess of low generation-probability sequences compared with coincidental sharing between unrelated individuals. Zero-insertion analyses could be partly confounded by invariant T cells such as MAIT and iNKT, though diverse VJ usage argued against such confounding for most clonotypes. In beta out-of-frame sequences, excess twin sharing was weaker, because having fewer shared sequences lowered the signal-to-noise ratio. Out-of-frame TCR alpha sharing in monozygotic twins was systematically underestimated by recombination models, whereas sharing between unrelated individuals was in agreement with the recombination models.

A few counts support this clonotype. No antigen is known for it. Qualities for individual bases were not recorded, and no much larger clone is one base off. Sequenced input: naive T cells sorted from blood. The sample's cell subset or site label, in plain terms: cells isolated with a human naive T-cell isolation kit. The V and J genes are TRBV25-1 and TRBJ2-1, with no D gene named confidently. The clonotype comes from a young man in good health. The CDR3 sequence is CASSEISWTEGYYNEQFF. DNA sequence: TGTGCCAGCAGTGAAATCTCCTGGACGGAAGGATACTACAATGAGCAGTTCTTC.